These T cell receptor beta chains were read from a single sample in a study of shared clonotypes between healthy human individuals. Assay used: immunoSEQ multiplex PCR; TCRdb lists only in-frame clones, some missing. The sample contains approximately 2.5 million clones, roughly 92% of which appear only once. Sequences were obtained from naive CD4+ T cells sorted from blood. The receptors were gathered from a man younger than 30 in good health. CDR3s include the opening cysteine and the closing phenylalanine or tryptophan. Each record gives: clone size, D gene, J gene, V gene, CDR3 length, CDR3 protein, CDR3 DNA. D genes are given only for firm matches. The size entry is marked missing in some rows and otherwise reads once, few, many or a size class.

size: -; D: TRBD1; J: TRBJ1-4; V: TRBV5-5; length: 18; CDR3: CASSPQGQGYATNEKLFF; DNA: TGTGCCAGCAGTCCCCAGGGACAGGGGTATGCAACTAATGAAAAACTGTTTTTT
size: -; D: -; J: TRBJ1-1; V: TRBV4-1; length: 14; CDR3: CASSQERATTEAFF; DNA: TGCGCCAGCAGCCAAGAGAGGGCAACCACTGAAGCTTTCTTT
size: -; D: -; J: TRBJ2-2; V: TRBV18; length: 14; CDR3: CASSPPAGTGELFF; DNA: TGTGCCAGCTCACCCCCGGCAGGCACCGGGGAGCTGTTTTTT
size: -; D: -; J: TRBJ1-2; V: TRBV11-2; length: 15; CDR3: CASSQSSFSNYGYTF; DNA: TGTGCCAGCAGCCAAAGCTCATTCAGCAACTATGGCTACACCTTC
size: once; D: -; J: TRBJ2-1; V: TRBV30; length: 16; CDR3: CAWSPYFSHSYNEQFF; DNA: TGTGCCTGGAGTCCGTATTTTAGTCACTCCTACAATGAGCAGTTCTTC
size: -; D: -; J: TRBJ2-2; V: TRBV2; length: 13; CDR3: CASGGQNTGELFF; DNA: TGTGCCAGCGGGGGACAAAACACCGGGGAGCTGTTTTTT
size: -; D: TRBD1; J: TRBJ1-6; V: TRBV7-9; length: 13; CDR3: CASAQGANSPLHF; DNA: TGTGCCAGCGCCCAGGGGGCGAATTCACCCCTCCACTTT
size: -; D: -; J: TRBJ2-7; V: TRBV18; length: 13; CDR3: CASSPGISYEQYF; DNA: TGTGCCAGCTCGCCAGGTATCTCCTACGAGCAGTACTTC
size: -; D: -; J: TRBJ2-7; V: TRBV28; length: 14; CDR3: CASISVGDSYEQYF; DNA: TGTGCCAGCATCAGTGTTGGGGACTCCTACGAGCAGTACTTC
size: -; D: -; J: TRBJ1-2; V: TRBV10-3; length: 12; CDR3: CAISESTAGYTF; DNA: TGTGCCATCAGTGAGTCGACAGCTGGCTACACCTTC
size: -; D: TRBD2; J: TRBJ2-3; V: TRBV5-1; length: 15; CDR3: CASSFTGLGADTQYF; DNA: TGCGCCAGCAGCTTCACGGGACTAGGGGCAGATACGCAGTATTTT
size: -; D: -; J: TRBJ2-5; V: TRBV18; length: 18; CDR3: CASSPPSGRDPGAETQYF; DNA: TGTGCCAGCTCACCACCGTCGGGGCGGGACCCAGGGGCAGAGACCCAGTACTTC
size: -; D: -; J: TRBJ1-1; V: TRBV7-2; length: 15; CDR3: CASSRTKDMNTEAFF; DNA: TGTGCCAGCAGCCGCACCAAAGACATGAACACTGAAGCTTTCTTT
size: -; D: -; J: TRBJ2-7; V: TRBV18; length: 13; CDR3: CASSPGGSYEQYF; DNA: TGTGCCAGCTCACCAGGAGGGTCCTACGAGCAGTACTTC
size: -; D: -; J: TRBJ1-5; V: TRBV28; length: 14; CDR3: CASRPGTQNQPQHF; DNA: TGTGCCAGCAGGCCCGGGACACAAAATCAGCCCCAGCATTTT
size: -; D: -; J: TRBJ2-3; V: TRBV27; length: 15; CDR3: CASSLLGQRTDTQYF; DNA: TGTGCCAGCAGTTTACTAGGACAGAGGACAGATACGCAGTATTTT
size: -; D: TRBD1; J: TRBJ1-5; V: TRBV4-1; length: 15; CDR3: CASSQDGRGDQPQHF; DNA: TGCGCCAGCAGCCAAGACGGCAGGGGGGATCAGCCCCAGCATTTT
size: -; D: TRBD2; J: TRBJ2-1; V: TRBV2; length: 18; CDR3: CASSAVRTSGRGGDEQFF; DNA: TGTGCCAGCAGTGCTGTGAGGACTAGCGGGAGAGGAGGCGATGAGCAGTTCTTC
size: -; D: TRBD1; J: TRBJ2-5; V: TRBV5-1; length: 17; CDR3: CASSRALPGQGQETQYF; DNA: TGCGCCAGCAGCCGGGCCCTACCGGGACAGGGCCAAGAGACCCAGTACTTC
size: -; D: TRBD1; J: TRBJ1-5; V: TRBV30; length: 14; CDR3: CAWSVAGGVQPQHF; DNA: TGTGCCTGGAGTGTAGCAGGGGGCGTACAGCCCCAGCATTTT
size: -; D: TRBD1; J: TRBJ1-1; V: TRBV2; length: 15; CDR3: CASSVATGAGTEAFF; DNA: TGTGCCAGCAGTGTCGCGACAGGGGCGGGGACTGAAGCTTTCTTT
size: -; D: -; J: TRBJ2-1; V: TRBV28; length: 15; CDR3: CASPIRQEAYNEQFF; DNA: TGTGCCAGCCCCATTCGGCAGGAAGCATACAATGAGCAGTTCTTC
size: -; D: -; J: TRBJ2-3; V: TRBV5-1; length: 14; CDR3: CASSLERGTDTQYF; DNA: TGCGCCAGCAGCTTGGAGAGGGGGACAGATACGCAGTATTTT
size: once; D: -; J: TRBJ1-2; V: TRBV7-9; length: 14; CDR3: CASSSRWGESGYTF; DNA: TGTGCCAGCAGCTCCCGGTGGGGCGAGAGTGGCTACACCTTC
size: -; D: -; J: TRBJ2-6; V: TRBV2; length: 14; CDR3: CASRDGGATNVLTF; DNA: TGTGCCAGCAGGGATGGGGGGGCCACCAACGTCCTGACTTTC
size: -; D: TRBD1; J: TRBJ2-2; V: TRBV4-1; length: 17; CDR3: CASSHRGTGAITGELFF; DNA: TGCGCCAGCAGCCACCGGGGGACAGGGGCTATCACCGGGGAGCTGTTTTTT